This TCR beta chain was profiled in a study of cytomegalovirus exposure and HLA in healthy donors. Study-level results: Later, an analysis found that TCR clusters from the first cohort tended to co-occur in the 120 or so validation repertoires.

In regard to this clone: Its cognate antigen is unknown.

V gave up 2 bases and J gave up 12 bases; unmatched junction bases: 7. There are 13 residues in the CDR3. Germline V CDR1 and CDR2: SGHTA, FQGNSA. Assay: immunoSEQ multiplex PCR; the TCRdb copy retains only in-frame clones and omits some. The profile shows 60,000 to 80,000 clones, approximately 80% of them singletons. The chain recombines TRBV7-2 with TRBJ1-2, with 9 bases fitting TRBD1. The specimen sequenced was PBMCs. The sequence derives from a man aged 25-40 years in good health and CMV-seronegative. The CDR3 loop reads CASSLLGQGSHTF. The DNA for the CDR3 is TGTGCCAGCAGCTTATTGGGACAGGGAAGCCACACCTTC. The whole variable domain, remainder taken from reference TRBV7-2 and TRBJ1-2, is GAGVSQSPSNKVTEKGKDVELRCDPISGHTALYWYRQSLGQGLEFLIYFQGNSAPDKSGLPSDRFSAERTGGSVSTLTIQRTQQEDSAVYLCASSLLGQGSHTFGSGTRLTVV.